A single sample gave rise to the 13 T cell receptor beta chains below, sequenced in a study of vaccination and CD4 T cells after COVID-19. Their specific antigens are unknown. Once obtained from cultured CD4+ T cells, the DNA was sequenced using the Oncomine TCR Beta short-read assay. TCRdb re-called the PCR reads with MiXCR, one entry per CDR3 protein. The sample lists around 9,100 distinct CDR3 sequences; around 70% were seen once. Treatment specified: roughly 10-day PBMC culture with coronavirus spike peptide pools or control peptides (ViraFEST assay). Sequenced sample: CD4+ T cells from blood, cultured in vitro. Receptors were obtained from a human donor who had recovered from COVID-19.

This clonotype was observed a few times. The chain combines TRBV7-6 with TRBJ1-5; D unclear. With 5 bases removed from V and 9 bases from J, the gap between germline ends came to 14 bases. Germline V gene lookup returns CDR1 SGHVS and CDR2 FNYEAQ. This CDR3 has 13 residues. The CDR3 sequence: CASSQDLVGPQHF. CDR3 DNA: TGTGCCAGCAGCCAGGACTTGGTGGGGCCCCAGCATTTT.

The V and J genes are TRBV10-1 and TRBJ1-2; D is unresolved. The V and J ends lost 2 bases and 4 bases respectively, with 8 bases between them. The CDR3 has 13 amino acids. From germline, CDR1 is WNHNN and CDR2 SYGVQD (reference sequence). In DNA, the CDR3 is TGCGCCAGCAGTGAGGCTGGCAGCTATGGCTACACCTTC. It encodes CASSEAGSYGYTF.

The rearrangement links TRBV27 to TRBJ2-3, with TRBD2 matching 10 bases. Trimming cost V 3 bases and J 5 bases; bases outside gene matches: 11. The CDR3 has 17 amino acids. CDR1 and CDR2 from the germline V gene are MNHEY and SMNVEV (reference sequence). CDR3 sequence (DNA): TGTGCCAGCAGTTTCAAGGCTAGCGGGAGCCAGATAGATACGCAGTATTTT. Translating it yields CASSFKASGSQIDTQYF.

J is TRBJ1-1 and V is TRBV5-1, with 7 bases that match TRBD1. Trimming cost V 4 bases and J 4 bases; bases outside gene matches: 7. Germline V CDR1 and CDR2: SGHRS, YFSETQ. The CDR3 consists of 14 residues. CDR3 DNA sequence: TGCGCCAGCAGCGTCGGACAGGTTAGCACTGAAGCTTTCTTT. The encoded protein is CASSVGQVSTEAFF.

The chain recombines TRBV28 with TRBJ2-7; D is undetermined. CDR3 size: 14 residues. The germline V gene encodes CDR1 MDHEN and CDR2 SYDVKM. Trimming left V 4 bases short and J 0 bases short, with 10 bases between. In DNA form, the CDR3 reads TGTGCCAGCAGTTCCCCGACCCTCTCCTACGAGCAGTACTTC. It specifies CASSSPTLSYEQYF.

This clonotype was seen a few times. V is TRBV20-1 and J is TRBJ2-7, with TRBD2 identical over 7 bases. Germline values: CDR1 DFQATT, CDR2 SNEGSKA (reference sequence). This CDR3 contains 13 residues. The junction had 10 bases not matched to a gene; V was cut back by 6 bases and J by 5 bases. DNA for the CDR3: TGCAGTGCCACTAGCGCCCTGGGGGACGAGCAGTACTTC. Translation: CSATSALGDEQYF.

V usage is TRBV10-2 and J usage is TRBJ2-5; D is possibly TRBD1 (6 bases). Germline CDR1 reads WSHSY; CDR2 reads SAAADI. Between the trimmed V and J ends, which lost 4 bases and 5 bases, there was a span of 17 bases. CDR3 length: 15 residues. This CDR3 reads CASSAPPTGSETQYF. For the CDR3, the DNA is TGCGCCAGCAGTGCCCCCCCCACAGGGTCTGAGACCCAGTACTTC.

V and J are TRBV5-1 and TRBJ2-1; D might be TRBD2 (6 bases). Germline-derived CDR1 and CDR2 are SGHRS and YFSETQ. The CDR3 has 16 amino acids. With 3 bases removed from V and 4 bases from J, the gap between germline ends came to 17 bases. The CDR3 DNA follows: TGCGCCAGCAGCTCTGGTGGGACTCGGGAATACAATGAGCAGTTCTTC. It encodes CASSSGGTREYNEQFF.

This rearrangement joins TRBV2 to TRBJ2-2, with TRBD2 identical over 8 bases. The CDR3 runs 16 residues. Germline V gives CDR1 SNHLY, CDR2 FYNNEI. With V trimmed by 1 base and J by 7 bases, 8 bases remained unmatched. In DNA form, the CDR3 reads TGTGCCAGCAGTGAAGTAAGCGGGAGAGTCGGCGGGGAGCTGTTTTTT. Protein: CASSEVSGRVGGELFF. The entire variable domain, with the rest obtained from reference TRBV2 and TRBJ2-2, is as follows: EPEVTQTPSHQVTQMGQEVILRCVPISNHLYFYWYRQILGQKVEFLVSFYNNEISEKSEIFDDQFSVERPDGSNFTLKIRSTKLEDSAMYFCASSEVSGRVGGELFFGEGSRLTVL.

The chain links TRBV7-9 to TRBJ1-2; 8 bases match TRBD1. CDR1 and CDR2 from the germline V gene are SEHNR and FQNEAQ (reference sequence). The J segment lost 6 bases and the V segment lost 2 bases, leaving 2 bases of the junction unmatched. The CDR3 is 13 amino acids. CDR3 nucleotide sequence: TGTGCCAGCAGCTTACAGGGGGCTGATGGCTACACCTTC. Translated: CASSLQGADGYTF.

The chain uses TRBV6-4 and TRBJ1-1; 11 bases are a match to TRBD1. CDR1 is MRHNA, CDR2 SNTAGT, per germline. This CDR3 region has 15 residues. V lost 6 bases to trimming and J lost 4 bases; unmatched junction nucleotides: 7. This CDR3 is CASRTGTGGVTEAFF. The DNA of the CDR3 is TGTGCCAGCAGGACCGGGACAGGGGGGGTCACTGAAGCTTTCTTT.

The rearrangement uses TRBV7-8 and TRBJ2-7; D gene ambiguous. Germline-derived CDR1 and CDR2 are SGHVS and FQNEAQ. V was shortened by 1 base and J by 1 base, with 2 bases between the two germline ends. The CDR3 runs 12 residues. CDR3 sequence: CASSLESYEQYF. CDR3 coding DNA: TGTGCCAGCAGCTTAGAGTCCTACGAGCAGTACTTC.

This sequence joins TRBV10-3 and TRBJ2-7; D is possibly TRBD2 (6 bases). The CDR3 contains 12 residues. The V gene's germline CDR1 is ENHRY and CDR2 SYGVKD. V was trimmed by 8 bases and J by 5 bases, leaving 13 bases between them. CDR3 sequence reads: CAIGLSSDEQYF. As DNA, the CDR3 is TGTGCCATCGGGCTGTCTAGCGACGAGCAGTACTTC.